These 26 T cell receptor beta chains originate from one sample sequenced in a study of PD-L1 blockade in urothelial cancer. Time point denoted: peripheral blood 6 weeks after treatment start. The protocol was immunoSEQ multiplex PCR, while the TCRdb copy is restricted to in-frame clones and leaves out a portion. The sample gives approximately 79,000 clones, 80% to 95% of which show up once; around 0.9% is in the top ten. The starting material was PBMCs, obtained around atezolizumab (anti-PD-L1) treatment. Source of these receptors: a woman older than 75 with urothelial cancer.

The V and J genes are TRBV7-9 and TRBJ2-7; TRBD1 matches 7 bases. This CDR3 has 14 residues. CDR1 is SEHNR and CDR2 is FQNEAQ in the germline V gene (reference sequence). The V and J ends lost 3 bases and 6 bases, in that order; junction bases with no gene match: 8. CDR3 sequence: CASSLTGTASEQYF. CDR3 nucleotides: TGTGCCAGCAGCTTGACCGGGACAGCGAGCGAGCAGTACTTC.

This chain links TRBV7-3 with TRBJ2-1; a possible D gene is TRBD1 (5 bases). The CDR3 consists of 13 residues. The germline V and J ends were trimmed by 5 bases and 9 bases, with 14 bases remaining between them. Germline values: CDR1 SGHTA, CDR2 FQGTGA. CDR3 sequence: CASSQGPSTEQFF. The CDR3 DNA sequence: TGTGCCAGCAGCCAGGGCCCCTCTACTGAGCAGTTCTTC.

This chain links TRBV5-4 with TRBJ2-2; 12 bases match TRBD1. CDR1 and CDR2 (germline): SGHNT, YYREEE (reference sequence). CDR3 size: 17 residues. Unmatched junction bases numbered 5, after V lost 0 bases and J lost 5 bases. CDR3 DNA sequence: TGTGCCAGCAGCTTGGGGGGGACAGGGGGCGTTACCGGGGAGCTGTTTTTT. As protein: CASSLGGTGGVTGELFF.

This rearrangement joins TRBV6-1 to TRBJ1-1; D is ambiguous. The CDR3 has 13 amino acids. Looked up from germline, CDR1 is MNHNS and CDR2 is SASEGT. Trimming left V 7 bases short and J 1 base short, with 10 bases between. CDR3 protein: CASTPLENTEAFF. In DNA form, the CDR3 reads TGTGCCAGCACTCCTTTAGAGAACACTGAAGCTTTCTTT.

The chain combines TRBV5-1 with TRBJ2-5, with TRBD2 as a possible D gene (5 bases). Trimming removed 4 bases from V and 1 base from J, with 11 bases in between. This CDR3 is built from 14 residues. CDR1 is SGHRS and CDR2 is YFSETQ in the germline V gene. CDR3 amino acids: CASSNDYSQETQYF. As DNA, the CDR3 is TGCGCCAGCAGCAACGACTACTCCCAAGAGACCCAGTACTTC.

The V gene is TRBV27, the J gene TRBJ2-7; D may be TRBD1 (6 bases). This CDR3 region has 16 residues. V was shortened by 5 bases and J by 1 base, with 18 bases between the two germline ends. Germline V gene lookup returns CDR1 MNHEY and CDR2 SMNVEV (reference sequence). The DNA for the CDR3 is TGTGCCAGCAGTCGACAGGTTTTAGGAGGATCCTACGAGCAGTACTTC. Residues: CASSRQVLGGSYEQYF.

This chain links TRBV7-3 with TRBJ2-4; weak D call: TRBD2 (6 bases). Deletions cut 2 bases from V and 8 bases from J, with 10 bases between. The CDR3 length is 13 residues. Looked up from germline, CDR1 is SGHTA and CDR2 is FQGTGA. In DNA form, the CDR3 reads TGTGCCAGCAGCTTATCTTGGAGGGACATTCAGTACTTC. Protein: CASSLSWRDIQYF.

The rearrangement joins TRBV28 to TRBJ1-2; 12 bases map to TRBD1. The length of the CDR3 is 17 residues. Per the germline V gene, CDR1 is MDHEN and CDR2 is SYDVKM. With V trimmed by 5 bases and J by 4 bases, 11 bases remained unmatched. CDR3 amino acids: CASSPRDRGRQVYGYTF. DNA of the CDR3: TGTGCCAGCAGTCCCCGGGACAGGGGGCGCCAAGTCTATGGCTACACCTTC.

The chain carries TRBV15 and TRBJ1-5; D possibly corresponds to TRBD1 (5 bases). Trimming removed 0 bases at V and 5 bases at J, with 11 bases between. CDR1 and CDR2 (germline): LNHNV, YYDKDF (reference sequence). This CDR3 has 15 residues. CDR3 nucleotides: TGTGCCACCAGCAGAGAAACAGGCCCCTATCAGCCCCAGCATTTT. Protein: CATSRETGPYQPQHF. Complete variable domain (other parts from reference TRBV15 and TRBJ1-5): DAMVIQNPRYQVTQFGKPVTLSCSQTLNHNVMYWYQQKSSQAPKLLFHYYDKDFNNEADTPDNFQSRRPNTSFCFLDIRSPGLGDTAMYLCATSRETGPYQPQHFGDGTRLSIL.

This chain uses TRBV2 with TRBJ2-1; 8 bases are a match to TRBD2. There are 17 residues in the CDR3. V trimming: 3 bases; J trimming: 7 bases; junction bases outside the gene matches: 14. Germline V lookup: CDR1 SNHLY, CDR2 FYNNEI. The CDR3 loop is CASSDTTSGPPKNEQFF. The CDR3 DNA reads TGTGCCAGCAGTGACACTACTAGCGGCCCCCCAAAGAATGAGCAGTTCTTC.

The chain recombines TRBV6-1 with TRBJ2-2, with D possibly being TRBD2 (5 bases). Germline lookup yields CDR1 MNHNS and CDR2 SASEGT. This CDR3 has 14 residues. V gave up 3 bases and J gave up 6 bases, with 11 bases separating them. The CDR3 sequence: CASSDTSFSGELFF. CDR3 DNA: TGTGCCAGCAGTGACACTAGTTTTTCCGGGGAGCTGTTTTTT.

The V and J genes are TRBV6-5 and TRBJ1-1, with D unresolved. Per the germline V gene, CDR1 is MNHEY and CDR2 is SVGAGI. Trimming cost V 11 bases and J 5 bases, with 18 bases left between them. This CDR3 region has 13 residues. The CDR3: CAVQTPGGTEAFF. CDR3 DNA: TGTGCCGTTCAGACACCTGGAGGGACTGAAGCTTTCTTT.

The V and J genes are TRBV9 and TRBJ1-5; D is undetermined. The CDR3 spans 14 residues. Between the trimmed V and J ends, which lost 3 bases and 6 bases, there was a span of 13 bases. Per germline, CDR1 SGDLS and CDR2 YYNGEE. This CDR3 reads CASSALERGQPQHF. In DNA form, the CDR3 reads TGTGCCAGCAGCGCCCTCGAACGGGGTCAGCCCCAGCATTTT.

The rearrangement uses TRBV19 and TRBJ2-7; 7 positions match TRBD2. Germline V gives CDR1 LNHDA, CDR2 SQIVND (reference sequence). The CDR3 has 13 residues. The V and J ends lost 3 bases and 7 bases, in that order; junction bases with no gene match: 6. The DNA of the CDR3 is TGTGCCAGTAGTATTAAAGGCGGGAGTGAGCAGTACTTC. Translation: CASSIKGGSEQYF.

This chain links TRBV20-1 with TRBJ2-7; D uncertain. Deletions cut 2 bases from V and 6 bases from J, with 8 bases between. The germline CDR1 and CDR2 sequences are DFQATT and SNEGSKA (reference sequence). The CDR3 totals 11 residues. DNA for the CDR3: TGCAGTGCTAGATCCGGGTTCGAGCAGTACTTC. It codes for CSARSGFEQYF.

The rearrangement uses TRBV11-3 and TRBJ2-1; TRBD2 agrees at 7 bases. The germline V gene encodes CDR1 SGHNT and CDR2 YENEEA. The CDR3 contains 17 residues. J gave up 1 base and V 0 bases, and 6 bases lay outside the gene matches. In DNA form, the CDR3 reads TGTGCCAGCAGCTTAGAAGGAAGCGGGACTTCCTACAATGAGCAGTTCTTC. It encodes CASSLEGSGTSYNEQFF.

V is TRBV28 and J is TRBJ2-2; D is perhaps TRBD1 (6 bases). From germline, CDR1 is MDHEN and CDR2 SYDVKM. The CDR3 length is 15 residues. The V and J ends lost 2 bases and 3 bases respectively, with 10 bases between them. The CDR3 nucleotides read TGTGCCAGCAGTTTACTAGGACAGTACACCGGGGAGCTGTTTTTT. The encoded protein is CASSLLGQYTGELFF.

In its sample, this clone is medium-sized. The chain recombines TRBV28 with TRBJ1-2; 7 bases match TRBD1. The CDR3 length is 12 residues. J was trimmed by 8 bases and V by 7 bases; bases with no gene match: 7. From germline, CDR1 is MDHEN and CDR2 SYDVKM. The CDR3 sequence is CASKDRDLGYTF. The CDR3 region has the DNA TGTGCCAGCAAAGACAGGGACTTAGGCTACACCTTC.

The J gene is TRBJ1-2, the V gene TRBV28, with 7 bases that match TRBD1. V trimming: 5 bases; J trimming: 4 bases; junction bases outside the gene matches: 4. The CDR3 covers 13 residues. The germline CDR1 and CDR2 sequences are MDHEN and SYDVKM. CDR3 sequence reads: CASSPTGLYGYTF. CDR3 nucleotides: TGTGCCAGCAGTCCGACAGGGCTCTATGGCTACACCTTC.

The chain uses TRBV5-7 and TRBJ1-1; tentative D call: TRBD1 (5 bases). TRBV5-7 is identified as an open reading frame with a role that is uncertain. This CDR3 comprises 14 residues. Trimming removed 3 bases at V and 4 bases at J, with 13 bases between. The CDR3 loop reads CASSSGEGCTEAFF. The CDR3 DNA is TGTGCCAGCAGCTCGGGGGAGGGTTGCACTGAAGCTTTCTTT.

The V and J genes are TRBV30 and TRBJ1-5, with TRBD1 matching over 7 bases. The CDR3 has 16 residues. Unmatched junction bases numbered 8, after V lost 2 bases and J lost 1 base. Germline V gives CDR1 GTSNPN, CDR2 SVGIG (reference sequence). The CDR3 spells CAWSYEGAGSNQPQHF. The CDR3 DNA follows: TGTGCCTGGAGTTACGAGGGGGCGGGAAGCAATCAGCCCCAGCATTTT.

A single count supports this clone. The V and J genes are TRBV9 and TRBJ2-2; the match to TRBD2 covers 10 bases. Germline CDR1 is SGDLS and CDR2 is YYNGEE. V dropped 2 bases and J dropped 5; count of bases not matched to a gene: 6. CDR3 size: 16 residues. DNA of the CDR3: TGTGCCAGCAGCGTCGGAGCGGGAGGGCATACCGGGGAGCTGTTTTTT. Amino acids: CASSVGAGGHTGELFF.

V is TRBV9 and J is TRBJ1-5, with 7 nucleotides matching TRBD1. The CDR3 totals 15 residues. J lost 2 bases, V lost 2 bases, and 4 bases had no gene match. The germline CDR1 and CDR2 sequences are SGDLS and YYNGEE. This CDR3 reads CASSVTGAGNQPQHF. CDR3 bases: TGTGCCAGCAGCGTCACAGGGGCCGGCAATCAGCCCCAGCATTTT.

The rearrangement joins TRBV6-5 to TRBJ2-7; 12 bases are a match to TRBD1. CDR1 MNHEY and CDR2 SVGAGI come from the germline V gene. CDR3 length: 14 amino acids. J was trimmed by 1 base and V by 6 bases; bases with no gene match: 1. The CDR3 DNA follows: TGTGCCAGCAGGGGACAGGGGGCATCCTACGAGCAGTACTTC. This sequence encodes CASRGQGASYEQYF.

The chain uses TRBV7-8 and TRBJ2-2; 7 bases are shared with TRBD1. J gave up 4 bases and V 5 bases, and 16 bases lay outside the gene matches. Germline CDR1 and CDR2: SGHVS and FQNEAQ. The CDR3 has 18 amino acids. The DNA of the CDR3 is TGTGCCAGCAGCCTACGGACAGGCTCAGGGGTCGTCACCGGGGAGCTGTTTTTT. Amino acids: CASSLRTGSGVVTGELFF.

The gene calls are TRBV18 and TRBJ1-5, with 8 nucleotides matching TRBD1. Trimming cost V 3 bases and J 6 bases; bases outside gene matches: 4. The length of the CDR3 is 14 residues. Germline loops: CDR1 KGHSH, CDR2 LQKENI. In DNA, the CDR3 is TGTGCCAGCTCACCCGGACAGGGCGGTCAGCCCCAGCATTTT. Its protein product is CASSPGQGGQPQHF.